This TCR beta chain came from a study of T cell clonality in common variable immunodeficiency (dated by TCRdb to the mid-2010s). General findings and caveats noted by the study authors: Compared with healthy controls, CVID subjects showed increased TCRbeta clonality (t-test p = 0.018), a feature most characteristic of about a third of subjects. Correlations between repertoire features and clinical complications were limited by patient heterogeneity within the CVID cohort. The authors noted that sequencing repertoires of T cell subpopulations would be needed to clarify what caused the increased clonality in CVID. Even though DNA input was equal, the average per sample came to 65,000 to 85,000 unique sequences for controls compared with 25,000 to 35,000 for CVID samples. Fewer TCRbeta clones were shared among CVID subjects than among healthy controls (p < 0.0001). CVID TCRbeta sequences were reported to have fewer deletions and N-nucleotide insertions and to lack highly modified clones with 13 or more V deletions.

Most CVID patients and most healthy controls were of Caucasian heritage. Heparinized peripheral whole blood samples of roughly 5 to 8.5 ml were obtained from each donor. TCRbeta CDR3 repertoires were sequenced from genomic DNA of adults with common variable immune deficiency (CVID) and healthy adult controls. There were 22 healthy adult volunteers in the control group (around twelve female and approximately ten male), ranging in age from roughly 23 to 70 years, with a mean age of roughly 32. Diluted blood was subjected to density centrifugation over Hypaque 1077 or Ficoll-Paque for isolation of peripheral blood mononuclear cells. Genomic DNA was obtained from unsorted mononuclear cells through either Qiagen column purification or a centrifugation-based method. The CDR3 measures 15 amino acids from cysteine to phenylalanine. The DNA shown is the part of the CDR3 that was read: 36 bases, in frame from base 1. Based on the germline V gene (reference sequence), the CDR1 and CDR2 sequences are DFQATT and SNEGSKA. V and J are truncated by 5 bases and 0 bases respectively, leaving an intervening sequence of 13 bases.

This clone was found many times. Its antigen is currently not known. The read terminates 3 residues before the CDR3 end, so the remaining end is supplied by the germline J gene. For sequencing input, CVID and control samples contributed equivalent amounts of genomic DNA. For every sample, a 60 bp segment covering the rearranged TCRbeta CDR3 region was amplified and then sequenced. TCRbeta amplification used the immunoSEQ assay, a bias-corrected multiplex PCR with high-throughput sequencing. The published analysis was carried out like this. Every unique nucleotide sequence was considered a clone and was annotated with V, D and J genes, copy number and frequency. Sequences were labeled productive if in frame, and non-productive if out of frame or containing stop codons. As previously described, clonality was computed from Shannon's entropy. Mean CDR3 Kyte-Doolittle hydropathy was derived from the predicted amino acid sequences of productive clones. Hierarchical clustering of scaled V gene usage was performed with the R hclust function using Manhattan distance and complete linkage. Sharing of clones by CDR3 amino acid sequence was evaluated by resampling 12 repertoires per group over 100 rounds. The repertoires were searched for over 55 published EBV-specific and 245 published CMV-specific TCRbeta sequences. A couple of CVID samples yielding fewer than 10,000 sequences were excluded from analysis, leaving over 35 CVID repertoires. TCRdb took over this immuneACCESS table, retaining in-frame rearrangements with V and J assigned. Such tables are incomplete; in checked studies, under half of the missing clones stem from an unresolved V gene, and the remainder is unexplained. Clone size and the V and J calls come from that table; the DNA yielded D and trimming. The table shows 80,000 or so clones here, with no singletons. Jointly, the top ten make up 0.8% of the sample.

The origin of this receptor is a person aged 18 to 70 in good health. The chain links TRBV20-1 with TRBJ2-2; the D gene remains uncertain. Sequences were obtained from peripheral blood mononuclear cells. The CDR3 reads as follows: CSAPLMRSNTGELFF. The sequenced CDR3 bases are TGCAGTGCTCCTCTTATGCGGTCGAACACCGGGGAG.